What follows are 9 T cell receptor beta chains derived from one specimen sequenced in a study of vaccination and CD4 T cells after COVID-19. The treatment denotes: approximately 9-day PBMC culture with coronavirus spike peptide pools or control peptides (ViraFEST assay). The collection of CD4+ T cells from the unexposed donor took place before the COVID-19 pandemic (2011-2018). What these receptors recognize is not known. With the Oncomine TCR Beta short-read assay, DNA from cultured CD4+ T cells was sequenced. DNA came from CD4+ T cells after culture. TCRdb reprocessed the PCR reads via MiXCR and lists one record per CDR3 protein. This table has under 8,000 distinct CDR3 sequences, around 30% appearing once. Sequenced sample: CD4+ T cells from blood, cultured in vitro. The receptors here all came from a human donor in good health.

This clonotype was observed a handful of times. The rearrangement uses TRBV28 and TRBJ2-7, with D perhaps TRBD1 (6 bases). V gave up 8 bases and J gave up 0 bases, with 17 bases separating them. The germline V gene has CDR1 MDHEN and CDR2 SYDVKM. The CDR3 covers 15 residues. This CDR3 reads CASGGSQPYSYEQYF. The CDR3 bases are TGTGCCAGCGGGGGCAGCCAACCCTACTCCTACGAGCAGTACTTC.

This rearrangement joins TRBV7-6 to TRBJ1-5; 8 bases are shared with TRBD1. V shed 4 bases, J shed 7 bases, and the junction held 9 bases outside the gene matches. This CDR3 has 15 amino acids. Looked up from germline, CDR1 is SGHVS and CDR2 is FNYEAQ. For the CDR3, the DNA is TGTGCCAGCAGCTCGGACAGGGCTCCCGGGCAGCCCCAGCATTTT. Amino acid sequence: CASSSDRAPGQPQHF.

By share of the sample, this clonotype is hyperexpanded. The V call is TRBV6-2 or TRBV6-3, the J call TRBJ1-6; no firm D call. The CDR3 extends over 14 amino acids. Deletions cut 6 bases from V and 7 bases from J, with 13 bases between. Germline lookup yields CDR1 MNHEY and CDR2 SVGEGT. This CDR3 is CASSPGSGNSPLHF. For the CDR3, the DNA is TGTGCCAGCAGCCCGGGGTCGGGGAATTCACCCCTCCACTTT.

The rearrangement uses TRBV7-2 and TRBJ2-3, with D maybe TRBD2 (6 bases). V dropped 7 bases and J dropped 4 bases, with 15 bases sitting between them. This CDR3 contains 14 residues. The germline gives CDR1 SGHTA, CDR2 FQGNSA. CDR3 residues: CASTFGTYADTQYF. The CDR3 DNA sequence: TGTGCCAGCACCTTCGGGACTTACGCAGATACGCAGTATTTT.

V gene TRBV27 combines with J gene TRBJ2-7; D is uncertain. The CDR3 totals 12 residues. Germline values: CDR1 MNHEY, CDR2 SMNVEV (reference sequence). With 6 bases removed from V and 0 bases from J, the gap between germline ends came to 6 bases. CDR3 nucleotide sequence: TGTGCCAGCAGGGATAGCTCCTACGAGCAGTACTTC. This codes for CASRDSSYEQYF.

This chain uses TRBV19 with TRBJ2-2, with TRBD1 identical over 9 bases. CDR1 is LNHDA, CDR2 SQIVND, per germline (reference sequence). Trimming took 9 bases from V and 6 from J; bases not matched to a gene: 8. The CDR3 extends over 14 amino acids. The CDR3 reads CASYRDRASGELFF. For the CDR3, the DNA is TGTGCCAGCTACCGGGACAGGGCGTCCGGGGAGCTGTTTTTT. The full variable domain, its missing parts supplied by reference TRBV19 and TRBJ2-2, is DGGITQSPKYLFRKEGQNVTLSCEQNLNHDAMYWYRQDPGQGLRLIYYSQIVNDFQKGDIAEGYSVSREKKESFPLTVTSAQKNPTAFYLCASYRDRASGELFFGEGSRLTVL.

This clonotype was seen only a few times. Here the CDR3 reads CASNKIGGSSSEAFF. The CDR3 bases are TGTGCCAGCAACAAGATTGGGGGCTCCTCGTCTGAAGCTTTCTTT. This chain joins TRBV7-2 and TRBJ1-1, with D possibly matching TRBD1 (6 bases). Trimming left V 7 bases short and J 6 bases short, with 21 bases between. Germline V CDR1 and CDR2: SGHTA, FQGNSA. The CDR3 length is 15 residues.

This clonotype occurred a few times. This rearrangement joins TRBV28 to TRBJ1-2, with D tentatively TRBD1 (5 bases). V was cut by 3 bases and J by 7 bases, with 12 bases left in between. Germline assignment: CDR1 MDHEN and CDR2 SYDVKM. The CDR3 runs to 13 residues. The CDR3 sequence: CASSFTREGGYTF. The CDR3 nucleotides read TGTGCCAGCAGTTTTACCAGGGAGGGTGGCTACACCTTC.

The chain carries TRBV30 and TRBJ1-1; D ambiguous. CDR3 size: 15 residues. V lost 3 bases to trimming and J lost 0 bases, with 14 bases between them. Germline CDR1 is GTSNPN and CDR2 is SVGIG (reference sequence). CDR3 coding DNA: TGTGCCTGGAGGGAGCCACCGGGGATGAACACTGAAGCTTTCTTT. This codes for CAWREPPGMNTEAFF. The full variable domain, with the rest looked up from reference TRBV30 and TRBJ1-1, is SQTIHQWPATLVQPVGSPLSLECTVEGTSNPNLYWYRQAAGRGLQLLFYSVGIGQISSEVPQNLSASRPQDRQFILSSKKLLLSDSGFYLCAWREPPGMNTEAFFGQGTRLTVV.